The 30 T cell receptor beta chains given below trace back to one sample, sequenced in a study of CXCR3-negative and CXCR3-positive naive CD8 T cells. General study results and limits: More hydrophobic TRB CDR3s were found in CXCR3-positive naive cells than in CXCR3-negative naive cells.

No antigen has been assigned to these receptors. The libraries of TRB cDNA were prepared using 5' RACE with UMI labels. TCRdb re-analyzed the 5' RACE reads; it lists each CDR3 protein once, without DNA. The sample has about 7,000 distinct CDR3 sequences, and its top ten clones hold 1.9%. The specimen sequenced was naive CXCR3+ CD8+ T cells from blood. Subset: CD45RO-CCR7+CD27+CD95- naive CD8+ T cells expressing CXCR3 (TNR3+). These receptor sequences come from a human donor in good health. Some clones in this sample may be carry-over from other donors' samples.

This clonotype ranks as medium-sized in terms of frequency. This chain connects TRBV7-2 to TRBJ1-1; TCRdb names TRBD1, which stays unverified in the absence of DNA. The CDR3 extends over 15 amino acids. The germline V gene has CDR1 SGHTA and CDR2 FQGNSA. The CDR3 sequence is CASSLAQGRNTEAFF.

The chain carries TRBV28 and TRBJ2-7. Germline loops: CDR1 MDHEN, CDR2 SYDVKM. The CDR3 has 15 amino acids. The CDR3 sequence: CASSLSLVIAYEQYF.

V usage is TRBV4-2 and J usage is TRBJ1-6; TCRdb's D gene call, TRBD1, goes unchecked for lack of DNA. There are 16 residues in the CDR3. Germline V gene sequence: CDR1 LGHNA, CDR2 YNFKEQ. The CDR3 region is CASSQDQSGSDPPLHF.

This chain uses TRBV7-6 with TRBJ2-1; TCRdb lists TRBD1, though no DNA is available to test this call. There are 14 residues in the CDR3. The V gene's germline CDR1 is SGHVS and CDR2 FNYEAQ. This chain's CDR3 is CVSSRRTGQNKQFF.

The chain employs TRBV28 and TRBJ2-7; TCRdb's D call, TRBD1, is unchecked because there is no DNA. The CDR3 length is 13 residues. The germline V gene encodes CDR1 MDHEN and CDR2 SYDVKM. The CDR3 is CASSRRDSYEQYF.

The gene calls are TRBV29-1 and TRBJ2-7; no DNA is available, so the TRBD2 call from TCRdb remains unchecked. CDR3 length: 11 residues. Germline loops: CDR1 SQVTM, CDR2 ANQGSEA. CDR3 residues: CSGREGYEQYF.

The genes are TRBV27 and TRBJ2-5; TCRdb returns TRBD1, unconfirmable since there is no DNA. The CDR3 contains 15 residues. Germline lookup yields CDR1 MNHEY and CDR2 SMNVEV (reference sequence). The CDR3 sequence: CASSVRTGQGETQYF.

The chain couples TRBV7-9 to TRBJ2-3; TCRdb selects TRBD1, and the lack of DNA leaves this call unchecked. CDR1 is SEHNR, CDR2 FQNEAQ, per germline (reference sequence). The CDR3 contains 12 residues. CDR3 sequence: CASSQGTDTQYF. Complete variable domain (other parts from reference TRBV7-9 and TRBJ2-3): DTGVSQNPRHKITKRGQNVTFRCDPISEHNRLYWYRQTLGQGPEFLTYFQNEAQLEKSRLLSDRFSAERPKGSFSTLEIQRTEQGDSAMYLCASSQGTDTQYFGPGTRLTVL.

Its frequency marks this clonotype as medium-sized. The chain combines TRBV12-5 with TRBJ2-3; TCRdb's assignment of TRBD1 cannot be checked, as there is no DNA. Germline V gene sequence: CDR1 LGHNT, CDR2 FRNRAP. The CDR3 totals 15 residues. The CDR3 loop is CASGFGRSRTDTQYF.

The genes are TRBV29-1 and TRBJ2-4. In germline, CDR1 is SQVTM, CDR2 ANQGSEA. The CDR3 has 11 residues. The CDR3 spells CSAPLLGVSYF.

The chain recombines TRBV5-1 with TRBJ2-7; TCRdb designates TRBD1, a call that cannot be tested without DNA. The CDR3 consists of 17 residues. Germline V gives CDR1 SGHRS, CDR2 YFSETQ. CDR3 sequence reads: CASSLGTELLIFYEQYF.

This chain joins TRBV7-9 and TRBJ2-1; TCRdb returns TRBD1, unconfirmable since there is no DNA. CDR1 and CDR2 (germline): SEHNR, FQNEAQ (reference sequence). This CDR3 spans 16 amino acids. The CDR3 is CASSLGGQAPYNEQFF. Full variable domain (rest looked up from reference TRBV7-9 and TRBJ2-1): DTGVSQNPRHKITKRGQNVTFRCDPISEHNRLYWYRQTLGQGPEFLTYFQNEAQLEKSRLLSDRFSAERPKGSFSTLEIQRTEQGDSAMYLCASSLGGQAPYNEQFFGPGTRLTVL.

This clonotype is called medium-sized (0.01 to 0.1%) based on its frequency. CDR3 in amino acids: CSAGLANYNEQFF. The chain couples TRBV29-1 to TRBJ2-1; the D call from TCRdb, TRBD2, cannot be confirmed without DNA. This CDR3 is built from 13 residues. Germline CDR1 and CDR2: SQVTM and ANQGSEA.

Frequency places this clonotype as medium-sized. V usage is TRBV7-9 and J usage is TRBJ1-5; no DNA is available, so the TRBD1 call from TCRdb remains unchecked. Germline V gene lookup returns CDR1 SEHNR and CDR2 FQNEAQ (reference sequence). The CDR3 spans 17 residues. CDR3 loop: CASSSSPVGDSNQPQHF.

This clonotype counts as medium-sized by frequency. The V call is TRBV12-3 or TRBV12-4, the J call TRBJ2-1; TCRdb picks TRBD2, but there is no DNA to check that call. This CDR3 spans 15 amino acids. The CDR3 is CASSLLAGELNEQFF.

This chain links TRBV29-1 with TRBJ2-1; the TRBD2 assignment by TCRdb is unverifiable without DNA. From germline, CDR1 is SQVTM and CDR2 ANQGSEA. The CDR3 is 17 amino acids. CDR3 protein: CSAEAGTSGRDGNEQFF.

The chain has TRBV10-3 and TRBJ2-7; TCRdb returns TRBD2, unconfirmable since there is no DNA. The germline V gene has CDR1 ENHRY and CDR2 SYGVKD. CDR3 size: 14 residues. The CDR3 loop is CATSLTLDAYEQYF.

The chain uses TRBV5-1 and TRBJ2-1. The CDR3 has 13 residues. Germline lookup yields CDR1 SGHRS and CDR2 YFSETQ. CDR3 sequence: CASSEFNNNEQFF.

Considering frequency, this clonotype is medium-sized. The chain is built from TRBV20-1 and TRBJ1-2. The CDR3 contains 11 residues. Germline loops: CDR1 DFQATT, CDR2 SNEGSKA (reference sequence). The chain's CDR3 is CSARVGYGYTF.

CDR3 residues: CASSWISGSETQYF. This sequence joins TRBV11-2 and TRBJ2-5; TCRdb picks TRBD2, but there is no DNA to check that call. Looked up from germline, CDR1 is SGHAT and CDR2 is FQNNGV. The CDR3 loop spans 14 amino acids.

The chain carries TRBV10-3 and TRBJ1-1. The CDR3 is 12 residues long. Per the germline V gene, CDR1 is ENHRY and CDR2 is SYGVKD. This CDR3 is CAISEGNTEAFF.

The chain has TRBV14 and TRBJ2-5; checking the TCRdb D call of TRBD1 is not possible without DNA. There are 14 residues in the CDR3. The germline V gene encodes CDR1 SGHDN and CDR2 FVKESK. The CDR3 sequence: CASSQVGGQETQYF. Full variable domain (remainder filled in from reference TRBV14 and TRBJ2-5): EAGVTQFPSHSVIEKGQTVTLRCDPISGHDNLYWYRRVMGKEIKFLLHFVKESKQDESGMPNNRFLAERTGGTYSTLKVQPAELEDSGVYFCASSQVGGQETQYFGPGTRLLVL.

The CDR3 loop reads CASSKVAGPSTDTQYF. The chain recombines TRBV4-1 with TRBJ2-3; TCRdb calls TRBD2, which cannot be checked without DNA. Germline V lookup: CDR1 MGHRA, CDR2 YSYEKL. The CDR3 consists of 16 residues.

The chain employs TRBV29-1 and TRBJ2-7; TCRdb's D call, TRBD1, is unchecked because there is no DNA. Germline values: CDR1 SQVTM, CDR2 ANQGSEA. The CDR3 extends over 14 amino acids. The CDR3 protein is CSVESRTETYEQYF.

CDR3 sequence reads: CASSLTSGSSYNEQFF. The genes are TRBV28 and TRBJ2-1. The CDR3 has 16 amino acids. The V gene's germline CDR1 is MDHEN and CDR2 SYDVKM.

This rearrangement joins TRBV6-2 or TRBV6-3 to TRBJ2-1; with no DNA, the TCRdb D assignment of TRBD2 cannot be verified. There are 15 residues in the CDR3. Per germline, CDR1 MNHEY and CDR2 SVGEGT. CDR3 protein: CASRIIAGGPNEQFF.

The J gene is TRBJ1-5, the V gene TRBV15. The CDR3 contains 16 residues. Germline V CDR1 and CDR2: LNHNV, YYDKDF (reference sequence). This CDR3 reads CATSRDFSTINQPQHF.

This clonotype registers medium-sized by frequency. This sequence joins TRBV7-9 and TRBJ1-5. CDR1 SEHNR and CDR2 FQNEAQ come from the germline V gene (reference sequence). This CDR3 is 13 amino acids long. The CDR3 sequence: CASSLGGGQPQHF.

Considering frequency, this clonotype is medium-sized (0.01 to 0.1%). The rearrangement links TRBV29-1 to TRBJ2-1; TCRdb selects TRBD2, and the lack of DNA leaves this call unchecked. This CDR3 comprises 14 residues. The germline V gene encodes CDR1 SQVTM and CDR2 ANQGSEA. The CDR3 reads CSVETSGTLRLGFF.

V is TRBV6-5 and J is TRBJ1-5; no DNA is available, so the TRBD1 call from TCRdb remains unchecked. There are 13 residues in the CDR3. Germline CDR1 is MNHEY and CDR2 is SVGAGI. The CDR3: CASSYDPPGPQHF.